The sequence of this TCR beta chain was determined in a study of cytomegalovirus exposure and HLA in healthy donors. The PCR had 60 Vbeta and 13 Jbeta primers. Sequencing used immunoSEQ multiplex PCR; TCRdb keeps in-frame clones, though not all of them. In the table there are some 180,000 clones, over 60% of which are singletons. This clone was seen once. Distinct nucleotide sequences in the sample also encode this CDR3. Per germline, CDR1 SGHNT and CDR2 YYREEE (reference sequence). V lost 4 bases to trimming and J lost 7 bases, with 9 bases between them. CDR3 size: 12 residues. Sequenced input: PBMCs. This TCR derives from a man between 18 and 29 years old in good health and CMV-seronegative. The V and J genes are TRBV5-4 and TRBJ1-3; D may be TRBD1 (6 bases). Written as DNA, the CDR3 is TGTGCCAGCAGCCTTGGACAGAACACCATATATTTT. It is translated as CASSLGQNTIYF. Combining the CDR3 with reference TRBV5-4 and TRBJ1-3 gives the whole variable domain ETGVTQSPTHLIKTRGQQVTLRCSSQSGHNTVSWYQQALGQGPQFIFQYYREEENGRGNFPPRFSGLQFPNYSSELNVNALELDDSALYLCASSLGQNTIYFGEGSWLTVV.